What follows describes a single T cell receptor beta chain. The antigen is undetermined. These data are taken from a study of regulatory T cells in long-lasting Graves disease. Overall study context: Positive TSH receptor antibodies alongside over 5 years of antithyroid drugs were what marked Graves' disease as persistent.

There are 16 residues in the CDR3. J was trimmed by 5 bases and V by 6 bases; bases with no gene match: 15. CDR1 and CDR2 from the germline V gene are DFQATT and SNEGSKA (reference sequence). Study-level points and caveats: It is possible that accuracy was reduced by the small size of the sample.

The time point: persistent/refractory GD, antithyroid drugs over 5 years with positive TRAb. The authors made the TCR library using RNA they extracted from PBMCs. Building the TCR beta libraries relied on iRepertoire HTBI primers, and CDR3 regions underwent Arm-PCR. From the multiplex PCR reads, TCRdb called clonotypes with MiXCR, one entry per CDR3 protein. The sample carries a few hundred thousand distinct CDR3 sequences, over 20% recorded once. The rearrangement uses TRBV20-1 and TRBJ2-5, with 10 bases identical to TRBD2. Specimen: peripheral blood mononuclear cells (PBMCs), collected when the disease was refractory, from a patient treated with antithyroid drugs. The source is a female donor with Graves disease. CDR3 sequence: CSAPINSGRAEETQYF. As DNA, the CDR3 is TGCAGTGCCCCCATCAACAGCGGGAGGGCAGAGGAGACCCAGTACTTC.